Here is one T cell receptor beta chain with its context. This table comes from immunoSEQ multiplex PCR, and its TCRdb copy is limited to in-frame clones, with some not included. Of tens of thousands of clones listed, roughly 90% are singletons. Germline V CDR1 and CDR2: MRHNA, SNTAGT. CDR3 length equals 16 residues. Trimming stripped 5 bases from V and 2 bases from J, with 13 bases between. The record originates from a study of T cell changes during pregnancy in multiple sclerosis. This sequence joins TRBV6-4 and TRBJ2-6; D might be TRBD1 (6 bases). The receptor was derived from a female donor with multiple sclerosis, enrolled in a pregnancy study. Source: CD8+ T cells from peripheral blood mononuclear cells, taken before pregnancy. The CDR3: CASSPMGATGANVLTF. For the CDR3, the DNA is TGTGCCAGCAGTCCGATGGGGGCCACTGGGGCCAACGTCCTGACTTTC.